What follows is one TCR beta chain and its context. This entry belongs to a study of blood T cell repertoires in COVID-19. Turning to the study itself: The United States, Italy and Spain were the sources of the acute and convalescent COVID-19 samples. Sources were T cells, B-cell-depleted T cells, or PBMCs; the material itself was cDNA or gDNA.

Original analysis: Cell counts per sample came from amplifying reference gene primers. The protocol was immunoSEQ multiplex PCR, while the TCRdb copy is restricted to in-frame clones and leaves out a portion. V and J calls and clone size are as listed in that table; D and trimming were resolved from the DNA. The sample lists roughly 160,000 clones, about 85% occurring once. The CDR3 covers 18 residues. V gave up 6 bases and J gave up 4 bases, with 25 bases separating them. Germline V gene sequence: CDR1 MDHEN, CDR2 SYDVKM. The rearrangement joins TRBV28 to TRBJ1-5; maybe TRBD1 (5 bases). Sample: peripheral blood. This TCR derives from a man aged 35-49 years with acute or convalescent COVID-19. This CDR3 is CASSLPPRLGRGNQPQHF. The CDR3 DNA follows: TGTGCCAGCAGCCTTCCGCCCCGACTCGGGAGGGGAAATCAGCCCCAGCATTTT.